The entry that follows covers one T cell receptor (beta chain) sequence. Antigen: not known. This CDR3 region has 16 residues. The germline CDR1 and CDR2 sequences are MNHEY and SVGAGI. The J segment lost 5 bases and the V segment lost 0 bases, leaving 9 bases of the junction unmatched. This sample is drawn from a study of a mutant IDH1 vaccine in newly diagnosed glioma. Study information: The start of vaccination came 4-6 weeks after radiotherapy alone, or with temozolomide cycles. Treated patients showed a male proportion of roughly 62%, a female proportion of roughly 38%, and a mean age of around 40 years.

The time point: week 23, last vaccination. Doses comprised 300 ug of mutant IDH1 20-mer peptide each, plus topical imiquimod. Assay: immunoSEQ multiplex PCR; the TCRdb copy retains only in-frame clones and omits some. The sample lists roughly 70,000 clones, approximately 80% seen once, with 10% to 15% in the top ten. General observations from the study: The vaccine induced immune responses, and these occurred in over 90% of patients.

The rearrangement links TRBV6-5 to TRBJ2-5, with 7 bases matching TRBD1. Sequences were derived from PBMCs, sampled from a glioma patient whose treatment included an IDH1 peptide vaccine. This TCR came from a young man with glioma. CDR3 DNA sequence: TGTGCCAGCAGTTACTCGATTGGGGCAGGGGGTGAGACCCAGTACTTC. Translated: CASSYSIGAGGETQYF.